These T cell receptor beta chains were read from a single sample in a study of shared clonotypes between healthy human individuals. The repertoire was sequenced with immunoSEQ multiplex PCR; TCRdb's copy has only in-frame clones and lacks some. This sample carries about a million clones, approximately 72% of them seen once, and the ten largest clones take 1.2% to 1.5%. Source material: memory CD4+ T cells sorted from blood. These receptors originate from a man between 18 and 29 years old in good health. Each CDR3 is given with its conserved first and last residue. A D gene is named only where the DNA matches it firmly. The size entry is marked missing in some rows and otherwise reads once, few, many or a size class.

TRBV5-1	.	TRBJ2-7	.	TGCGCCAGCAGCTTGATAATCTACGAGCAGTACTTC	CASSLIIYEQYF
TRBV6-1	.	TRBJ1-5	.	TGTGCCAGCAGTGATTGGGGGGCCGAGAATCAGCCCCAGCATTTT	CASSDWGAENQPQHF
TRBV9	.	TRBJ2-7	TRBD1	TGTGCCAGCAGCTCAGGGACAGGGGCGAGGGAGCAGTACTTC	CASSSGTGAREQYF
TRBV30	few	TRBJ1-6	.	TGTGCCTGGAGTTCTAGGACAGCGAACTCACCCCTCCACTTT	CAWSSRTANSPLHF
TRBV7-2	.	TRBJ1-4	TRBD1	TGTGCCAGCAGCTCCGACAGGGCAATACTGTTTTTT	CASSSDRAILFF
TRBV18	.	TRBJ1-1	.	TGTGCCAGCACGATCGACGGAAAGAACACTGAAGCTTTCTTT	CASTIDGKNTEAFF
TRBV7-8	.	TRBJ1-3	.	TGTGCCAGCAGCTTAACCGCTGGAAACACCATATATTTT	CASSLTAGNTIYF
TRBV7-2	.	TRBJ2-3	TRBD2	TGTGCCAGCAGCCCAAAAGCGGGACGCACAGATACGCAGTATTTT	CASSPKAGRTDTQYF
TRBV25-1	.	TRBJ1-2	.	TGTGCCAGCAGTGAAGACAGTGGCGGCTACACCTTC	CASSEDSGGYTF
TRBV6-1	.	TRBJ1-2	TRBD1	TGTGCCAGCAGTCCAACAGGGGAGGCCTATGGCTACACCTTC	CASSPTGEAYGYTF
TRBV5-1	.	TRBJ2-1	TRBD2	TGCGCCAGCAGCTTCGGGACTAGCGGGAGGGCCTTGGATGAGCAGTTCTTC	CASSFGTSGRALDEQFF
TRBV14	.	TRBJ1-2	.	TGTGCCAGCAGCCAACAGGGGACACTTAACTATGGCTACACCTTC	CASSQQGTLNYGYTF
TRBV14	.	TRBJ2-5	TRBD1	TGTGCCAGCAGCCAAGCCCCAAGGGGGCAACAAGAGACCCAGTACTTC	CASSQAPRGQQETQYF
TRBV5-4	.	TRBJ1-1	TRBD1	TGTGCCAGCAGCTCTCAGGGGGACTCACTCCGGAACACTGAAGCTTTCTTT	CASSSQGDSLRNTEAFF
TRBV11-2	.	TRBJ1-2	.	TGTGCCAGCAGCGTCTCGGGGAGCTATGGCTACACCTTC	CASSVSGSYGYTF
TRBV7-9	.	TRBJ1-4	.	TGTGCCAGCCAGCTTAGTAGTTTCCGTCCCGGGGGTATGGAAAAACTGTTTTTT	CASQLSSFRPGGMEKLFF
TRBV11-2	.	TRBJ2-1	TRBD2	TGTGCCAGCAGCTCCCGACTAGCGGGAGACCATGAGCAGTTCTTC	CASSSRLAGDHEQFF
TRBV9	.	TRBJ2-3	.	TGTGCCAGCAGCTCTCACGTGGGGCGGGATACGCAGTATTTT	CASSSHVGRDTQYF
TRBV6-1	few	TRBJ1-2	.	TGTGCCAGCAGTACGGTGGAGGTGCCTGGCTACACCTTC	CASSTVEVPGYTF
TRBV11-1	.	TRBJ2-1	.	TGTGCCAGCAGCTTCCAGGGGATTGCGGAGCAGTTCTTC	CASSFQGIAEQFF
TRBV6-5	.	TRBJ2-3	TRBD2	TGTGCCAGCAGCATAAGCGGGAGCAGCACAGATACGCAGTATTTT	CASSISGSSTDTQYF
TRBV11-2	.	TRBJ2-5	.	TGTGCCAGCAGCTTTCTAGCGCAAGAGACCCAGTACTTC	CASSFLAQETQYF
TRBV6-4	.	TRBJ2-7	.	TGTGCCAGCAGTGACGGATCAGAAAGAGGCTACGAGCAGTACTTC	CASSDGSERGYEQYF
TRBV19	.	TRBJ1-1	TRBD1	TGTGCCAGTAGCCAACAGGGGATAGGAAACACTGAAGCTTTCTTT	CASSQQGIGNTEAFF
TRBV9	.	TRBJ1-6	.	TGTGCCAGCAGCCCCCAACCTTCAGGGACCAGTTCACCCCTCCACTTT	CASSPQPSGTSSPLHF
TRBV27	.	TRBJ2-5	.	TGTGCCAGCAGTTCCTTATCTCCACAGGGCCGACAAGAGACCCAGTACTTC	CASSSLSPQGRQETQYF
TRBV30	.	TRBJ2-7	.	TGCGCCTGGAGCCTAGCCTACGAGCAGTACTTC	CAWSLAYEQYF
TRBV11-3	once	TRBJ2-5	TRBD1	TGTGCCAGCAGCTTCGGGGCAGGGGGAGAGACCCAGTACTTC	CASSFGAGGETQYF
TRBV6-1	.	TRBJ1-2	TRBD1	TGTGCCAGCAGTGATACAGGGGGCTACTATGGCTACACCTTC	CASSDTGGYYGYTF
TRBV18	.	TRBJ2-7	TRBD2	TGTGCCAGCTCCCCGGGGACTAGCGGACCCTACGAGCAGTACTTC	CASSPGTSGPYEQYF
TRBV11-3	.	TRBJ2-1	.	TGTGCCAGCAGCTTAGGGGTAGCCTACAATGAGCAGTTCTTC	CASSLGVAYNEQFF
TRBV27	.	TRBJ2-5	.	TGTGCCAGTTCTGCGGGGTTCGGGACCCAGTACTTC	CASSAGFGTQYF
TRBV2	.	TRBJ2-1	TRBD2	TGTGCCAGCAGTGGGGGACTAGCGGTCTACAATGAGCAGTTCTTC	CASSGGLAVYNEQFF
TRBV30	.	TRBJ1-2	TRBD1	TGTGCCTGGAGTTCCCAGGGGGTTGGCTACACCTTC	CAWSSQGVGYTF
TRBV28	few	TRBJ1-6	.	TGTGCCAGCAGTTTCGGGAGTGGGAATTCACCCCTCCACTTT	CASSFGSGNSPLHF
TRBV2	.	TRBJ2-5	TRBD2	TGTGCCAGCAATAGCGGGAGGGGAGAGACCCAGTACTTC	CASNSGRGETQYF
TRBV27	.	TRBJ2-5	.	TGTGCCAGCAGCCTAAGGGGCCCTCAAGAGACCCAGTACTTC	CASSLRGPQETQYF
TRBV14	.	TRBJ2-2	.	TGTGCCAGCAGCCCCCGCACCGGGGAGCTGTTTTTT	CASSPRTGELFF
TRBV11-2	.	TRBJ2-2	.	TGTGCCAGCAGCTTACAATTCACCGGGGAGCTGTTTTTT	CASSLQFTGELFF
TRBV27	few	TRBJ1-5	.	TGTGCCAGCAGTTTATGGGGGAATCAGCCCCAGCATTTT	CASSLWGNQPQHF
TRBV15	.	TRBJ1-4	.	TGTGCCACCAGCGGACTGGGCAGGGGTAATGAAAAACTGTTTTTT	CATSGLGRGNEKLFF
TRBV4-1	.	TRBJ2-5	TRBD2	TGCGCCAGCAGCCTAAGAGGGGCGCGAGCGGGAATTCAAGAGACCCAGTACTTC	CASSLRGARAGIQETQYF
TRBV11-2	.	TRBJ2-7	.	TGTGCCAGCAGCAACACCCGGGGCCTGGTAGCCTACGAGCAGTACTTC	CASSNTRGLVAYEQYF
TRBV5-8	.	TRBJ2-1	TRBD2	TGTGCCAGCAGCTTGCGGACTAGCGGGGGGGGCAATGAGCAGTTCTTC	CASSLRTSGGGNEQFF
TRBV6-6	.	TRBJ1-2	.	TGTGCCAGGCAAGATCCAGGGTCGACTAATGGCTACACCTTC	CARQDPGSTNGYTF
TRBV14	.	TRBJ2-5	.	TGTGCCAGCAGCCAACCTGCCTCGGTGGACTTCCAAGAGACCCAGTACTTC	CASSQPASVDFQETQYF
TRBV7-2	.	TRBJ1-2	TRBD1	TGTGCCAGCAGCCCTGGTGGACAGGGGGCACTAAACTATGGCTACACCTTC	CASSPGGQGALNYGYTF
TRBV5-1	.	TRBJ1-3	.	TGCGCCAGCAGCTCGGGGACCAAGGTGACGAACACCATATATTTT	CASSSGTKVTNTIYF
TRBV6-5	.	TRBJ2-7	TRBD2	TGTGCCAGCAGTTACGAGGGACTAGCGGGACTCGAGCAGTACTTC	CASSYEGLAGLEQYF
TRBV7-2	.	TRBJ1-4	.	TGTGCCAGCAGCTTATCGGACCGAGAAAAACTGTTTTTT	CASSLSDREKLFF
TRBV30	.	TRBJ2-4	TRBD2	TGTGCCTGGAGTGTACGGCGGGGGGGCCAAAACATTCAGTACTTC	CAWSVRRGGQNIQYF
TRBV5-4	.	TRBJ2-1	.	TGTGCCAGCAGCTTGGGCATGGGGGCTAGGGGCGGTGAGCAGTTCTTC	CASSLGMGARGGEQFF